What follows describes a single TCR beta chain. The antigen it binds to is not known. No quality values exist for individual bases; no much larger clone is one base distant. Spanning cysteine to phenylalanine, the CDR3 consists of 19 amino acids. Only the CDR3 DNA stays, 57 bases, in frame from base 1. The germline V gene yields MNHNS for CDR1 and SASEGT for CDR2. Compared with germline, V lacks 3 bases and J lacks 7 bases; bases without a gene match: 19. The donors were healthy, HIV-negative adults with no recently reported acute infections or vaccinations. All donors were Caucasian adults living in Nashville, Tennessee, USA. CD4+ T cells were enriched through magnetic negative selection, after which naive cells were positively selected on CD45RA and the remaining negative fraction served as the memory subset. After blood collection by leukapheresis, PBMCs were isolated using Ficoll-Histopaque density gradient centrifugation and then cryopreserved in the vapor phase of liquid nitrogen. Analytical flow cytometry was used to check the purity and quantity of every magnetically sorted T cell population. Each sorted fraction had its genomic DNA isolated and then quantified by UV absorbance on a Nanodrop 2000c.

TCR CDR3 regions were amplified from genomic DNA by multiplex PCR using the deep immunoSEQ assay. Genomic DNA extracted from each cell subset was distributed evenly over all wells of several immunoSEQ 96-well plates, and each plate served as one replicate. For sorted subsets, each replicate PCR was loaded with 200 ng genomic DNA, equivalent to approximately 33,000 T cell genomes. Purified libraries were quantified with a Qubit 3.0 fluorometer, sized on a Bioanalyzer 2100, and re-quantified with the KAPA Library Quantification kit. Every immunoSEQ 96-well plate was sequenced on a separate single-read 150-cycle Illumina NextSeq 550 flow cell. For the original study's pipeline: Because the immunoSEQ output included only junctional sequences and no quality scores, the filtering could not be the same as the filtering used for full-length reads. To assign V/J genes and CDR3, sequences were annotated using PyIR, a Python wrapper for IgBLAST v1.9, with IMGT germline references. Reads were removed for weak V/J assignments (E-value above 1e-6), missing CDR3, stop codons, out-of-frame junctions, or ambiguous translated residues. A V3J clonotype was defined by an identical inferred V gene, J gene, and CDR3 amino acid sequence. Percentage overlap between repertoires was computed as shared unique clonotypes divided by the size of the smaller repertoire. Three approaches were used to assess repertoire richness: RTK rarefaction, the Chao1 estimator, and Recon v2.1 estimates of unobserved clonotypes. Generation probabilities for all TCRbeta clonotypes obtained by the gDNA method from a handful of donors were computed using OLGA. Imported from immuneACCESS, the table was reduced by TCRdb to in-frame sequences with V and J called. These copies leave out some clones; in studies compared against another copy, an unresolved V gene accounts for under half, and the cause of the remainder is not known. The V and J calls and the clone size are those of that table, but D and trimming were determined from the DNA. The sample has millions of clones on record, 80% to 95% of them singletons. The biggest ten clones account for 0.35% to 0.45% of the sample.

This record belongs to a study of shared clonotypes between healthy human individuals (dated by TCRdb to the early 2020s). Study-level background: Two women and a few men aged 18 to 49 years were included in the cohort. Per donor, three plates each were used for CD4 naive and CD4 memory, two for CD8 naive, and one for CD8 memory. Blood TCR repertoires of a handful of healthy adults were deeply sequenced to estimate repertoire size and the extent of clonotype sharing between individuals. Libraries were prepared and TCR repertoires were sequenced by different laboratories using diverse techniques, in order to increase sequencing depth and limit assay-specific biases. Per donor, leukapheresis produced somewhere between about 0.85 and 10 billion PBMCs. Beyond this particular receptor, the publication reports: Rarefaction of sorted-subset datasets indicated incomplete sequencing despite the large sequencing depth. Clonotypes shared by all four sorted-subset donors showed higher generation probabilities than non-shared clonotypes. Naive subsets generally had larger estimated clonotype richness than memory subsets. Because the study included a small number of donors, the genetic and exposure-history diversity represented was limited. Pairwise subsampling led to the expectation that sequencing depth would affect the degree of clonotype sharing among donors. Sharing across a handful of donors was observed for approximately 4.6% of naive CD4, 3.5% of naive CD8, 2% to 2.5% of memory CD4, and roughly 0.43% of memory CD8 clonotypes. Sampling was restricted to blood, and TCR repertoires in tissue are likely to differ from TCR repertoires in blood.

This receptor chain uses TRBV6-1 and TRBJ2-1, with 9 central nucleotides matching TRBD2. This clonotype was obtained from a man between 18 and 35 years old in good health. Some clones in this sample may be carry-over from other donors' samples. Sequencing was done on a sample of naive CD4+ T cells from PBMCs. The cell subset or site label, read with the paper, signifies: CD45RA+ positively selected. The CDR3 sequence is CASSETLFGAGGPRNEQFF. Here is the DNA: TGTGCCAGCAGTGAGACCCTCTTCGGGGCGGGAGGGCCTAGGAATGAGCAGTTCTTC.